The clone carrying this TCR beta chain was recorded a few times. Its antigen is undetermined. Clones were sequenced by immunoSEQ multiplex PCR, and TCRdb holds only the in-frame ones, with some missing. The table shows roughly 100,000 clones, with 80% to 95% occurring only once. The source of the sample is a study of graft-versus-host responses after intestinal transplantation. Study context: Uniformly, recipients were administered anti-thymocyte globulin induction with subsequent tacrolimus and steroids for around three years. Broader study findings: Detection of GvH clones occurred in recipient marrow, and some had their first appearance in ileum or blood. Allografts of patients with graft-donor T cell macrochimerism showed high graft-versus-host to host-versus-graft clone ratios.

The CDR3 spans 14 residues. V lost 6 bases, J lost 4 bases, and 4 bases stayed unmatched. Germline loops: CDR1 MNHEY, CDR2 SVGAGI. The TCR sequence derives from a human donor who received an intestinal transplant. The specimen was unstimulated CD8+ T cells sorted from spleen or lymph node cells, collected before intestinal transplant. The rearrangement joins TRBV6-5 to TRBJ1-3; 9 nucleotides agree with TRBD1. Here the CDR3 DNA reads TGTGCCAGCAGAGAGACAGGGGGAGGAAACACCATATATTTT. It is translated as CASRETGGGNTIYF.